The T cell receptor (beta chain) described here comes from a study of spatial heterogeneity in lung cancer. At the level of the study: Mean representation of each unique TCR and UMI combination in the raw reads exceeded nine occurrences.

V lost 3 bases to trimming and J lost 5 bases, with 6 bases between them. Germline V gene sequence: CDR1 SGHRS, CDR2 YFSETQ. The CDR3 is 11 amino acids. Individual TCR cDNA molecules each bore their own unique molecular identifier. TCRdb independently ran MiXCR on the 5' RACE reads; one entry per CDR3 protein. Counted here are about 82,000 distinct CDR3 sequences, roughly 12% occurring once; the ten biggest clones make up around 4.3%. Findings of the study overall: Ubiquitous, expanded tumor-derived TCRs were more frequently observed in blood at resection than at follow-up.

With regard to this clonotype: As yet, its antigen is unknown.

Time point indicated: sample taken at primary tumor resection. Unsorted tumor, nontumor lung tissue or cryopreserved PBMC supplied the whole RNA. The receptor comes from a male donor with early-stage non-small cell lung cancer. The sample consisted of PBMCs, taken at surgery. The V call is TRBV5-1, the J call TRBJ2-7; D remains unclear. CDR3 protein: CASSSADEQYF. CDR3 coding DNA: TGCGCCAGCAGCTCCGCGGACGAGCAGTACTTC.